Listed below are T cell receptor beta chains from one sample, sequenced in a study of PD-1 blockade in classical Hodgkin lymphoma. Data came from immunoSEQ multiplex PCR; TCRdb stores just in-frame clones and leaves some out. The sample records around 12,000 clones, about nine tenths being singletons. Specimen: CD4+ T cells from blood, collected at baseline. The receptors were sampled from a human donor with classical Hodgkin lymphoma. Each CDR3 is given with its conserved first and last residue. The order of the fields is J gene, V gene, D gene, clone size, CDR3 protein, CDR3 DNA. D genes are given only for firm matches. Only some rows state a clone size, as once, few, many or a class for expanded clones.

j_call: TRBJ2-7
v_call: TRBV29-1
d_call: .
clone_size: once
cdr3_aa: CSVGSGRSYEQYF
cdr3_nt: TGCAGCGTTGGGTCGGGTCGCTCCTACGAGCAGTACTTC

j_call: TRBJ2-7
v_call: TRBV5-4
d_call: .
clone_size: .
cdr3_aa: CASSFDSLPIDGQYF
cdr3_nt: TGTGCCAGCAGTTTTGACAGTCTGCCGATTGACGGGCAGTACTTC

j_call: TRBJ2-7
v_call: TRBV7-6
d_call: .
clone_size: .
cdr3_aa: CASSFPPYEQYF
cdr3_nt: TGTGCCAGCAGCTTTCCCCCCTACGAGCAGTACTTC

j_call: TRBJ2-1
v_call: TRBV4-1
d_call: TRBD2
clone_size: .
cdr3_aa: CASSQMGGPWQFF
cdr3_nt: TGCGCCAGCAGCCAGATGGGAGGGCCGTGGCAGTTCTTC

j_call: TRBJ1-1
v_call: TRBV5-1
d_call: TRBD1
clone_size: .
cdr3_aa: CASSLRGTAFRGYGFTEAFF
cdr3_nt: TGCGCCAGCAGCTTGAGAGGGACAGCATTCCGAGGATATGGGTTCACTGAAGCTTTCTTT

j_call: TRBJ2-1
v_call: TRBV5-1
d_call: TRBD2
clone_size: .
cdr3_aa: CASSSGGVRQEQFF
cdr3_nt: TGCGCCAGCAGCTCCGGGGGGGTGAGGCAGGAGCAGTTCTTC

j_call: TRBJ2-3
v_call: TRBV7-2
d_call: TRBD2
clone_size: .
cdr3_aa: CASSHTGTSGIRETDTQYF
cdr3_nt: TGTGCCAGCAGCCACACCGGGACTAGCGGGATCCGAGAAACAGATACGCAGTATTTT

j_call: TRBJ2-7
v_call: TRBV10-3
d_call: .
clone_size: .
cdr3_aa: CAISGVAGTSYEQYF
cdr3_nt: TGTGCCATCAGTGGGGTGGCAGGGACGTCCTACGAGCAGTACTTC

j_call: TRBJ2-7
v_call: TRBV5-4
d_call: .
clone_size: few
cdr3_aa: CASSPVTGPGAYEQYF
cdr3_nt: TGTGCCAGCAGCCCAGTTACAGGGCCCGGGGCTTACGAGCAGTACTTC

j_call: TRBJ2-7
v_call: TRBV5-1
d_call: TRBD1
clone_size: .
cdr3_aa: CASSLEGPGQGYEQYF
cdr3_nt: TGCGCCAGCAGCTTGGAAGGTCCGGGACAGGGCTACGAGCAGTACTTC

j_call: TRBJ2-1
v_call: TRBV5-1
d_call: TRBD2
clone_size: .
cdr3_aa: CASSLRTSGSPYNEQFF
cdr3_nt: TGCGCCAGCAGCCTGCGGACTAGCGGGAGCCCCTACAATGAGCAGTTCTTC

j_call: TRBJ2-7
v_call: TRBV7-8
d_call: TRBD1
clone_size: .
cdr3_aa: CASSLTDRAPYEQYF
cdr3_nt: TGTGCCAGCAGCCTCACGGACAGGGCCCCCTACGAGCAGTACTTC

j_call: TRBJ2-4
v_call: TRBV7-9
d_call: .
clone_size: .
cdr3_aa: CASSSPRGRATDKNIQYF
cdr3_nt: TGTGCCAGCAGCTCCCCGCGTGGCAGGGCGACAGACAAAAACATTCAGTACTTC

j_call: TRBJ2-1
v_call: TRBV19
d_call: TRBD1
clone_size: once
cdr3_aa: CASSVRGSEQFF
cdr3_nt: TGTGCCAGTAGTGTCAGGGGGAGTGAGCAGTTCTTC

j_call: TRBJ2-1
v_call: TRBV5-4
d_call: .
clone_size: .
cdr3_aa: CASSLGGSWYNEQFF
cdr3_nt: TGTGCCAGCAGCTTGGGGGGTTCATGGTACAATGAGCAGTTCTTC

j_call: TRBJ1-1
v_call: TRBV18
d_call: .
clone_size: few
cdr3_aa: CASSGQRGNTEAFF
cdr3_nt: TGTGCCAGCTCCGGACAGAGGGGGAACACTGAAGCTTTCTTT

j_call: TRBJ1-2
v_call: TRBV19
d_call: .
clone_size: .
cdr3_aa: CASSMRSGASYGYTF
cdr3_nt: TGTGCCAGTAGTATGAGGTCAGGGGCCTCCTATGGCTACACCTTC

j_call: TRBJ2-1
v_call: TRBV2
d_call: TRBD2
clone_size: .
cdr3_aa: CASSRAGAPYNEQFF
cdr3_nt: TGTGCCAGCAGTCGAGCGGGAGCACCCTACAATGAGCAGTTCTTC

j_call: TRBJ1-3
v_call: TRBV6-5
d_call: .
clone_size: few
cdr3_aa: CASSYEATGNTIYF
cdr3_nt: TGTGCCAGCAGTTACGAGGCGACAGGAAACACCATATATTTT

j_call: TRBJ2-7
v_call: TRBV19
d_call: TRBD2
clone_size: .
cdr3_aa: CASSAPGRGAGGYEQYF
cdr3_nt: TGTGCCAGTAGTGCCCCGGGAAGGGGCGCGGGAGGCTACGAGCAGTACTTC

j_call: TRBJ2-1
v_call: TRBV7-9
d_call: .
clone_size: .
cdr3_aa: CASTERTKEVREGDNEQFF
cdr3_nt: TGTGCCAGCACCGAGCGGACTAAGGAGGTAAGGGAGGGGGACAATGAGCAGTTCTTC

j_call: TRBJ1-5
v_call: TRBV28
d_call: .
clone_size: .
cdr3_aa: CASSFGAQGYSNQPQHF
cdr3_nt: TGTGCCAGCAGTTTTGGGGCTCAGGGGTATAGCAATCAGCCCCAGCATTTT

j_call: TRBJ2-7
v_call: TRBV5-1
d_call: .
clone_size: .
cdr3_aa: CASSRGDSYEQYF
cdr3_nt: TGCGCCAGCAGCCGCGGGGACTCCTACGAGCAGTACTTC

j_call: TRBJ2-7
v_call: TRBV14
d_call: .
clone_size: .
cdr3_aa: CASSQARATEQYF
cdr3_nt: TGTGCCAGCAGCCAGGCAAGGGCGACCGAGCAGTACTTC

j_call: TRBJ2-3
v_call: TRBV6-1
d_call: TRBD2
clone_size: .
cdr3_aa: CASSNLAGAEDTQYF
cdr3_nt: TGTGCCAGCAGTAACCTAGCGGGAGCGGAAGATACGCAGTATTTT

j_call: TRBJ2-7
v_call: TRBV18
d_call: TRBD2
clone_size: .
cdr3_aa: CASSPPPRLAGAHEQYF
cdr3_nt: TGTGCCAGCTCACCACCTCCCCGACTAGCGGGAGCCCACGAGCAGTACTTC

j_call: TRBJ2-3
v_call: TRBV19
d_call: TRBD2
clone_size: .
cdr3_aa: CATSGLAGLRDTQYF
cdr3_nt: TGTGCCACCTCGGGGCTAGCGGGACTTAGAGATACGCAGTATTTT

j_call: TRBJ2-5
v_call: TRBV15
d_call: .
clone_size: .
cdr3_aa: CATSRKGVVQETQYF
cdr3_nt: TGTGCCACCAGCAGAAAAGGGGTTGTGCAAGAGACCCAGTACTTC

j_call: TRBJ2-7
v_call: TRBV5-4
d_call: TRBD1
clone_size: .
cdr3_aa: CASSTPTGGQYF
cdr3_nt: TGTGCCAGCAGCACACCGACAGGGGGACAGTACTTC

j_call: TRBJ1-2
v_call: TRBV2
d_call: .
clone_size: .
cdr3_aa: CASNLIIGYGYTF
cdr3_nt: TGTGCCAGCAACCTAATTATTGGGTATGGCTACACCTTC

j_call: TRBJ2-7
v_call: TRBV11-2
d_call: TRBD2
clone_size: .
cdr3_aa: CASGKTSGSYEQYF
cdr3_nt: TGTGCCAGCGGTAAAACTAGCGGCTCCTACGAGCAGTACTTC

j_call: TRBJ1-5
v_call: TRBV5-8
d_call: .
clone_size: .
cdr3_aa: CASTTNQPQHF
cdr3_nt: TGTGCCAGCACCACAAATCAGCCCCAGCATTTT

j_call: TRBJ2-7
v_call: TRBV27
d_call: TRBD2
clone_size: .
cdr3_aa: CASSLGAGDYEQYF
cdr3_nt: TGTGCCAGCAGTTTAGGAGCGGGAGACTACGAGCAGTACTTC

j_call: TRBJ2-5
v_call: TRBV11-2
d_call: TRBD1
clone_size: .
cdr3_aa: CASRRGQGQETQYF
cdr3_nt: TGTGCCAGCCGAAGGGGACAGGGTCAAGAGACCCAGTACTTC

j_call: TRBJ1-5
v_call: TRBV19
d_call: .
clone_size: few
cdr3_aa: CASSTTYLRGGSNQPQHF
cdr3_nt: TGTGCCAGTAGTACAACCTACCTGAGGGGAGGAAGCAATCAGCCCCAGCATTTT

j_call: TRBJ2-7
v_call: TRBV5-1
d_call: TRBD1
clone_size: .
cdr3_aa: CASSGTGGLSSYEQYF
cdr3_nt: TGCGCCAGCAGCGGAACAGGGGGCCTGAGCTCCTACGAGCAGTACTTC

j_call: TRBJ2-5
v_call: TRBV5-8
d_call: TRBD2
clone_size: once
cdr3_aa: CASSLGVSGGPEETQYF
cdr3_nt: TGTGCCAGCAGCTTGGGGGTTAGCGGGGGCCCCGAGGAGACCCAGTACTTC

j_call: TRBJ2-5
v_call: TRBV6-5
d_call: TRBD2
clone_size: .
cdr3_aa: CASRFGTRGEETQYF
cdr3_nt: TGTGCCAGCAGATTCGGGACTAGGGGTGAAGAGACCCAGTACTTC

j_call: TRBJ2-7
v_call: TRBV14
d_call: .
clone_size: .
cdr3_aa: CASSQDWELGVEQYF
cdr3_nt: TGTGCCAGCAGCCAAGACTGGGAATTAGGTGTCGAGCAGTACTTC

j_call: TRBJ2-5
v_call: TRBV7-9
d_call: TRBD2
clone_size: .
cdr3_aa: CASSFGLADQETQYF
cdr3_nt: TGTGCCAGCAGCTTTGGGCTAGCGGATCAAGAGACCCAGTACTTC

j_call: TRBJ1-1
v_call: TRBV4-1
d_call: TRBD1
clone_size: .
cdr3_aa: CASSQVTGGSGAFF
cdr3_nt: TGCGCCAGCAGCCAAGTAACAGGGGGCAGCGGAGCTTTCTTT